This T cell receptor (beta chain) was recorded in a study of T cells expressing NK-cell markers. At the level of the study: Each TCR beta repertoire originated in sorted T cells that were CD3+CD56+NKG2C+, CD3+CD56+NKG2C- or CD3+CD56-NKG2C+. Seven sequenced donors out of eight were HCMV-seropositive, one seronegative. Study outcomes and limitations: Similarly, these clonotypes led the CD3+CD56-NKG2C+ fraction as well in a handful of donors. The dominant NKG2C+ clonotypes represented about 1.0-7.0% of CD8+ T cells in five or six donors.

After re-calling the 5' RACE reads, TCRdb lists one entry per CDR3 protein, DNA absent. The sample data list about 150,000 distinct CDR3 sequences. Concerning this clonotype itself: The target antigen is unknown.

The CDR3 extends over 14 amino acids. CDR1 is MNHEY and CDR2 is SMNVEV in the germline V gene (reference sequence). The sequence was collected from a woman aged 45-65 years in good health. Source material: blood T cells: a sorted CD56 or NKG2C T cell subset, CD4+ or CD8+ T cells, or bulk PBMC T cells (not recorded which). The chain recombines TRBV27 with TRBJ1-5. The CDR3 protein is CASSPEDSNQPQHF.